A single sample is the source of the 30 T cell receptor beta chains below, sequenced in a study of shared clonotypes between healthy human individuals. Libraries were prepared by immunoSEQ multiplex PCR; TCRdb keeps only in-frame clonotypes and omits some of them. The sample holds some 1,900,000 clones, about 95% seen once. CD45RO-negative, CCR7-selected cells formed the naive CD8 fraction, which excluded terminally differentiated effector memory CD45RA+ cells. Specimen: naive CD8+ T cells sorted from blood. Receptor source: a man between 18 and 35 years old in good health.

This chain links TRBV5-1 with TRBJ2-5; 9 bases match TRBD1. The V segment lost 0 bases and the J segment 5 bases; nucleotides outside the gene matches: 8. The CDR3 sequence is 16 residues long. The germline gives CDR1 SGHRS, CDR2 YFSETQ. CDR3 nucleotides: TGCGCCAGCAGCTTGGGCCCGGGACAGGGTATCGAGACCCAGTACTTC. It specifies CASSLGPGQGIETQYF.

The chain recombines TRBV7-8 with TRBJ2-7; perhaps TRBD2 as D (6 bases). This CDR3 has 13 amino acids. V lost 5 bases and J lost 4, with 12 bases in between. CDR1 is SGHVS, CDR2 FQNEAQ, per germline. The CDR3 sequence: CASSPPGEYEQYF. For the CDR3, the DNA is TGTGCCAGCAGCCCCCCGGGGGAGTACGAGCAGTACTTC.

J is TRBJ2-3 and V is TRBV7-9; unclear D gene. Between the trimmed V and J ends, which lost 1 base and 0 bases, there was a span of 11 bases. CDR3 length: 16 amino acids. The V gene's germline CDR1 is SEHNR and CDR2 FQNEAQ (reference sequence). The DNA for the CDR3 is TGTGCCAGCAGCTTAGTAGTATTCCCTAGCACAGATACGCAGTATTTT. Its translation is CASSLVVFPSTDTQYF.

CDR3 amino acids: CASTPGGPDTQYF. The CDR3 bases are TGTGCCAGCACCCCGGGCGGCCCAGATACGCAGTATTTT. The chain uses TRBV28 and TRBJ2-3; no definite D call. Per the germline V gene, CDR1 is MDHEN and CDR2 is SYDVKM. The CDR3 consists of 13 residues. Trimming removed 7 bases from V and 4 bases from J, with 12 bases in between.

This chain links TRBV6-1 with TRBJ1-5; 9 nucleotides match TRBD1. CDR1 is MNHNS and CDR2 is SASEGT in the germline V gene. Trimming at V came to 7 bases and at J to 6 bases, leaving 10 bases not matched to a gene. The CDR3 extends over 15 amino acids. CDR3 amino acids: CASKSRDREGQPQHF. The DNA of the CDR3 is TGTGCCAGCAAAAGCCGGGACAGGGAAGGTCAGCCCCAGCATTTT.

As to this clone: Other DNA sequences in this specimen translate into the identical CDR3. The DNA for the CDR3 is TGTGCCAGCAGTTTATCGCGGAGCTCCTACGAGCAGTACTTC. Amino acid sequence: CASSLSRSSYEQYF. The chain is built from TRBV27 and TRBJ2-7; no clear D. Germline V gene lookup returns CDR1 MNHEY and CDR2 SMNVEV (reference sequence). Trimming took 0 bases from V and 0 from J, leaving 6 bases between them. CDR3 size: 14 residues.

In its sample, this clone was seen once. The CDR3 loop reads CASTGDGDYGYTF. CDR3 coding DNA: TGTGCCAGTACCGGGGACGGGGACTATGGCTACACCTTC. This sequence joins TRBV19 and TRBJ1-2; tentatively, D is TRBD1 (5 bases). Trimming left V 7 bases short and J 3 bases short, with 12 bases between. The CDR3 is made up of 13 amino acids. The germline V gene encodes CDR1 LNHDA and CDR2 SQIVND (reference sequence).

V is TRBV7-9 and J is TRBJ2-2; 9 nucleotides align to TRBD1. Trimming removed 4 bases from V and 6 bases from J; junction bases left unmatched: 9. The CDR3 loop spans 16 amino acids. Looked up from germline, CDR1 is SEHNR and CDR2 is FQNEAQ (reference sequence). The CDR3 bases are TGTGCCAGCAGCTCCCGGGACAGGGAACGGGCCGGGGAGCTGTTTTTT. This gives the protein CASSSRDRERAGELFF.

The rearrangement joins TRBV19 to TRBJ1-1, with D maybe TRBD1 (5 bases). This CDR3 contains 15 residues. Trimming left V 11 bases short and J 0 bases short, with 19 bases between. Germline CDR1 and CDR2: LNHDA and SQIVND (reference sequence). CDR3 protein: CASNGGEPMNTEAFF. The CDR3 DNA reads TGTGCCTCCAATGGGGGGGAACCGATGAACACTGAAGCTTTCTTT.

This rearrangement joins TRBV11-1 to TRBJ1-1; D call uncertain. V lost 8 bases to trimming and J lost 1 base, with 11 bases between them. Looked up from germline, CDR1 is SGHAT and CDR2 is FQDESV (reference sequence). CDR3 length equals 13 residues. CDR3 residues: CASRWAGNTEAFF. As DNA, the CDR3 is TGTGCCAGCCGCTGGGCAGGGAACACTGAAGCTTTCTTT.

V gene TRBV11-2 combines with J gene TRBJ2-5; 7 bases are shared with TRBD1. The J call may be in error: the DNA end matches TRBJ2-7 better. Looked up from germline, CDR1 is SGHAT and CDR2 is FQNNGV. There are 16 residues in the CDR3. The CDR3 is CASSDGLGDRPYEQYF. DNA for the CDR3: TGTGCCAGCAGCGATGGTCTGGGGGACAGACCCTACGAGCAGTACTTC.

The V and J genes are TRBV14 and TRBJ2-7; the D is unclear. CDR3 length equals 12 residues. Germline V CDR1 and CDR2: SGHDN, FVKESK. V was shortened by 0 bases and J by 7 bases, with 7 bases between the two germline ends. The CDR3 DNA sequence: TGTGCCAGCAGCCAAGAGACCTGGGAGCAGTACTTC. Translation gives CASSQETWEQYF.

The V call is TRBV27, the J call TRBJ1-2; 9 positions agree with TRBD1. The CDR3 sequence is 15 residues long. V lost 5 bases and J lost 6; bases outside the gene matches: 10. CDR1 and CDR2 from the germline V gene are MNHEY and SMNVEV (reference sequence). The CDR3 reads CASSPRDRASNGYTF. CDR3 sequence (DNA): TGTGCCAGCAGTCCCCGGGACAGGGCCTCTAATGGCTACACCTTC.

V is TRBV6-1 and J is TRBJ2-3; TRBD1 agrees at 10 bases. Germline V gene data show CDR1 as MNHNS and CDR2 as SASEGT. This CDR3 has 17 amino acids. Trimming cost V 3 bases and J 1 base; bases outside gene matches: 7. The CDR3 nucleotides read TGTGCCAGCAGTGACCCGACAGGGGGCGGGGGCACAGATACGCAGTATTTT. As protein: CASSDPTGGGGTDTQYF.

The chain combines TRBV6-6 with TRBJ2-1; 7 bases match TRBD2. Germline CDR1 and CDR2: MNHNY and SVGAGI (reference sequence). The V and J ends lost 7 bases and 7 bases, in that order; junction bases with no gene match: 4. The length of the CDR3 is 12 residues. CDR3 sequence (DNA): TGTGCCAGCAACCACGGGGGGAATGAGCAGTTCTTC. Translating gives CASNHGGNEQFF.

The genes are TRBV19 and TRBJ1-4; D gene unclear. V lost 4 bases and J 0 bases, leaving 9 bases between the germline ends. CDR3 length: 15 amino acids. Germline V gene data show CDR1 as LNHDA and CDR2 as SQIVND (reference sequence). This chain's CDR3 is CASSRNYPTNEKLFF. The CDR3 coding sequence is TGTGCCAGTAGTAGAAACTATCCAACTAATGAAAAACTGTTTTTT.

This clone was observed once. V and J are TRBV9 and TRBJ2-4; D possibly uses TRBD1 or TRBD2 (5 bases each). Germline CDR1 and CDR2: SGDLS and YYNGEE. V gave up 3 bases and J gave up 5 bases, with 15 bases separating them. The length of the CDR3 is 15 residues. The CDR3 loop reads CASSGGWGNQNIQYF. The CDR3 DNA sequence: TGTGCCAGCAGCGGGGGATGGGGGAATCAAAACATTCAGTACTTC.

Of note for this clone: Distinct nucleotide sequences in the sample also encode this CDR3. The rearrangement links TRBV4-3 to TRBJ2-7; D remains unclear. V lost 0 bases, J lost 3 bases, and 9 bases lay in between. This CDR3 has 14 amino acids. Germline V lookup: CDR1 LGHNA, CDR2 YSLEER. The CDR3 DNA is TGCGCCAGCAGCCAAGATGCGTCAGGCTACGAGCAGTACTTC. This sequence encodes CASSQDASGYEQYF.

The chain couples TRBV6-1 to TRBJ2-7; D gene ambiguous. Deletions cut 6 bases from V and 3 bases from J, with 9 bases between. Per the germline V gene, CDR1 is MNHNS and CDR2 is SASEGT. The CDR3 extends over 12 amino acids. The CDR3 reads CASRWAVYEQYF. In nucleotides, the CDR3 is TGTGCCAGCAGATGGGCAGTCTACGAGCAGTACTTC.

As DNA, the CDR3 is TGTGCCAGCAGCTTAAGCGGACTGCAGCAAGAGACCCAGTACTTC. Translated: CASSLSGLQQETQYF. The chain has TRBV7-3 and TRBJ2-5; D might be TRBD2 (5 bases). The CDR3 runs 15 residues. V was shortened by 1 base and J by 2 bases, with 11 bases between the two germline ends. CDR1 is SGHTA and CDR2 is FQGTGA in the germline V gene.

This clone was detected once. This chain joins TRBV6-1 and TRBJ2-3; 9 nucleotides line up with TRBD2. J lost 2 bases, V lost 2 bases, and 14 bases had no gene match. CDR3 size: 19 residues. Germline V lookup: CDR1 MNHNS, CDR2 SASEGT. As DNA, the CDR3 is TGTGCCAGCAGTGAATTAGGTCGTAGCGGGGGACCGATCACAGATACGCAGTATTTT. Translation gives CASSELGRSGGPITDTQYF.

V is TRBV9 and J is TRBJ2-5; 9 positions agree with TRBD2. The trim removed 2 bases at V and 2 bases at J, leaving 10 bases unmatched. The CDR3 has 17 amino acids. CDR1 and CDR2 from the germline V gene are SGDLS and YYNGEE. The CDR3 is CASSVEGLAGTQETQYF. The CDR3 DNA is TGTGCCAGCAGCGTCGAGGGTCTAGCGGGGACACAAGAGACCCAGTACTTC.

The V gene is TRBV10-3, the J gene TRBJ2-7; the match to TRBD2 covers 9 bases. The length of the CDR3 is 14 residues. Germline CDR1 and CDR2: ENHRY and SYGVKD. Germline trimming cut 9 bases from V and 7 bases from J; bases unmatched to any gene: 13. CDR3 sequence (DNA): TGTGCCATTGGTCTCGCGGGAGGGCCTGGGGAGCAGTACTTC. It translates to CAIGLAGGPGEQYF.

The CDR3 DNA reads TGTGCCAGCTCATTGGGGGAATCCTACGAGCAGTACTTC. Encoded protein: CASSLGESYEQYF. The V gene is TRBV18, the J gene TRBJ2-7, with D perhaps assigned TRBD1 or TRBD2 (5 bases each). Trimming pared 5 bases from V and 1 base from J, leaving 9 bases between. The germline V gene has CDR1 KGHSH and CDR2 LQKENI. The CDR3 has 13 amino acids.

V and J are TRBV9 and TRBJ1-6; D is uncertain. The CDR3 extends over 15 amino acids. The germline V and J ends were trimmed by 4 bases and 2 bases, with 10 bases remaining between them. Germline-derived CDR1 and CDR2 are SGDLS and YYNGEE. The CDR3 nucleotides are TGTGCCAGCAGCCCATCGGAAACCTATAATTCACCCCTCCACTTT. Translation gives CASSPSETYNSPLHF.

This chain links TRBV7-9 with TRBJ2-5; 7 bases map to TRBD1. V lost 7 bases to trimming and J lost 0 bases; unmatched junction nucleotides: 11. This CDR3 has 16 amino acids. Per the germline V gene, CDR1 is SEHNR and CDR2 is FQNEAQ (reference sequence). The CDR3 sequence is CASTDSTGAYQETQYF. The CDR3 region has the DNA TGTGCCAGCACAGACTCTACAGGGGCGTACCAAGAGACCCAGTACTTC.

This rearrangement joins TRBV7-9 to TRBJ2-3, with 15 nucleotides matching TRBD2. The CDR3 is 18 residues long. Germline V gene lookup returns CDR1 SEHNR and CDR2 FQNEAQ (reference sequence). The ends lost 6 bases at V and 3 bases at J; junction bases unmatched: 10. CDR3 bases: TGTGCCAGCAGTGACCCGGGACTAGCGGGAGGACGGACAGATACGCAGTATTTT. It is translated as CASSDPGLAGGRTDTQYF.

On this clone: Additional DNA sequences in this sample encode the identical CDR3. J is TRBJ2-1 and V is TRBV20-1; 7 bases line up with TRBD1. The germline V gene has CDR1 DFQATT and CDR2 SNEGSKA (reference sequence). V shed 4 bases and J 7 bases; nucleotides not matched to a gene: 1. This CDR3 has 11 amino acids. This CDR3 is CSATQGNEQFF. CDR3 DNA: TGCAGTGCTACACAGGGGAATGAGCAGTTCTTC.

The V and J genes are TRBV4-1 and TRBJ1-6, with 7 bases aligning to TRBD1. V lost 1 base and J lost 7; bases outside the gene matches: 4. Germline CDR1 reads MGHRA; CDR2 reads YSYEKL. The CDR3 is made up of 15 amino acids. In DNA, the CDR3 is TGCGCCAGCAGCCAAGTAGGGGGACAGAATTCACCCCTCCACTTT. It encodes CASSQVGGQNSPLHF.

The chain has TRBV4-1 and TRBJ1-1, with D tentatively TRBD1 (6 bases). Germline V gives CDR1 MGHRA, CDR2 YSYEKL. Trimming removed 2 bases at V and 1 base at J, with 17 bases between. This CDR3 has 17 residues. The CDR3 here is CASSQLYWDISNTEAFF. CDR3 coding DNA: TGCGCCAGCAGCCAACTATATTGGGACATATCGAACACTGAAGCTTTCTTT.